This T cell receptor (beta chain) was sequenced for a study of T cells in localized non-small cell lung cancer. The CDR3 covers 16 residues. Germline V lookup: CDR1 LGHNT, CDR2 FRNRAP. The V gene end was trimmed by 2 bases and the J gene end by 6 bases; junction bases not matched to a gene: 9. Concerning this clone: The antigen remains undetermined.

General study findings and limits: Researchers found a median approximately 55 of the top 100 tumor clones in adjacent lung. T cell clonality was highest in uninvolved adjacent lung, above tumor.

Clones were sequenced by immunoSEQ multiplex PCR, and TCRdb holds only the in-frame ones, with some missing. The sample lists some 130,000 clones; 89% were seen once. Sequencing was performed on peripheral blood, taken before any cancer treatment. This TCR derives from a female donor of 60 years or more with stage I lung adenocarcinoma. V is TRBV12-5 and J is TRBJ2-2; 7 nucleotides line up with TRBD2. CDR3 sequence: CASGLYAGEVAGELFF. CDR3 bases: TGTGCTAGTGGTTTGTACGCGGGAGAGGTCGCCGGGGAGCTGTTTTTT.